Included here is one T cell receptor (beta chain) sequence, with context. The data derive from a study of tumor-infiltrating lymphocytes in oesophageal squamous cell carcinoma. TCRdb independently ran MiXCR on the PCR reads; one entry per CDR3 protein. Of about 21,000 distinct CDR3 sequences listed, around 39% are singletons. The receptor was derived from a male donor with esophageal squamous cell carcinoma. The sequencing sample was made of esophageal tumor tissue.

The CDR3 reads CASSSQNTEAFF. The CDR3 DNA reads TGTGCCAGCAGCTCTCAGAACACTGAAGCTTTCTTT. The chain joins TRBV11-1 to TRBJ1-1; D gene uncertain. V was shortened by 4 bases and J by 1 base, with 4 bases between the two germline ends. Germline CDR1 SGHAT, CDR2 FQDESV (reference sequence). This CDR3 is built from 12 residues.